Listed below are T cell receptor beta chains from one sample, sequenced in a study of CD8+ T cells in alopecia areata. Data came from immunoSEQ multiplex PCR; TCRdb stores just in-frame clones and leaves some out. The data hold 90,000 or so clones, with 40% to 50% observed a single time. The specimen was CD8+ T cells sorted from blood, collected at week 24, from a patient treated with tofacitinib. The receptors originated from a human donor with alopecia areata. Each CDR3 is given without its conserved first and last residue. Part of the rows lack a size; the others show once, few, many or a class for expanded clones.

clone size,CDR3 length,J gene,V gene,CDR3 protein
few,9,TRBJ2-7,TRBV29-1,SVEIPNEQY
few,12,TRBJ2-7,TRBV27,ASISTGASYEQY
-,12,TRBJ2-1,TRBV7-9,ASSLTGQGYEQF
few,12,TRBJ2-7,TRBV9,ASSVAGSTYEQY
-,11,TRBJ2-7,TRBV19,ASSDWGHYEQY
few,12,TRBJ1-3,TRBV29-1,SVEVGASGNTIY
-,18,TRBJ2-3,TRBV4-1,ASSQHPGLAGGGSTDTQY
-,10,TRBJ2-7,TRBV6-6,ASLDSSYEQY
few,11,TRBJ1-2,TRBV2,ASRKQGPGGYT
-,14,TRBJ1-1,TRBV5-1,ASSSGPRSYDTEAF
few,13,TRBJ2-3,TRBV29-1,SVRWTSRDTDTQY
many,13,TRBJ2-1,TRBV9,ASSVEPDSYNEQF
few,12,TRBJ2-5,TRBV7-2,ASSLTGGGETQY
few,13,TRBJ2-7,TRBV5-1,ASSLKDSSYYEQY
-,13,TRBJ2-7,TRBV9,ASSGGTSGAYEQY
few,11,TRBJ2-7,TRBV2,ASSENNSYEQY
-,12,TRBJ2-7,TRBV14,ASSPGTEGYEQY
-,11,TRBJ2-7,TRBV27,ASSLSPTYEQY
-,12,TRBJ2-4,TRBV13,ASMRSEAKNIQY